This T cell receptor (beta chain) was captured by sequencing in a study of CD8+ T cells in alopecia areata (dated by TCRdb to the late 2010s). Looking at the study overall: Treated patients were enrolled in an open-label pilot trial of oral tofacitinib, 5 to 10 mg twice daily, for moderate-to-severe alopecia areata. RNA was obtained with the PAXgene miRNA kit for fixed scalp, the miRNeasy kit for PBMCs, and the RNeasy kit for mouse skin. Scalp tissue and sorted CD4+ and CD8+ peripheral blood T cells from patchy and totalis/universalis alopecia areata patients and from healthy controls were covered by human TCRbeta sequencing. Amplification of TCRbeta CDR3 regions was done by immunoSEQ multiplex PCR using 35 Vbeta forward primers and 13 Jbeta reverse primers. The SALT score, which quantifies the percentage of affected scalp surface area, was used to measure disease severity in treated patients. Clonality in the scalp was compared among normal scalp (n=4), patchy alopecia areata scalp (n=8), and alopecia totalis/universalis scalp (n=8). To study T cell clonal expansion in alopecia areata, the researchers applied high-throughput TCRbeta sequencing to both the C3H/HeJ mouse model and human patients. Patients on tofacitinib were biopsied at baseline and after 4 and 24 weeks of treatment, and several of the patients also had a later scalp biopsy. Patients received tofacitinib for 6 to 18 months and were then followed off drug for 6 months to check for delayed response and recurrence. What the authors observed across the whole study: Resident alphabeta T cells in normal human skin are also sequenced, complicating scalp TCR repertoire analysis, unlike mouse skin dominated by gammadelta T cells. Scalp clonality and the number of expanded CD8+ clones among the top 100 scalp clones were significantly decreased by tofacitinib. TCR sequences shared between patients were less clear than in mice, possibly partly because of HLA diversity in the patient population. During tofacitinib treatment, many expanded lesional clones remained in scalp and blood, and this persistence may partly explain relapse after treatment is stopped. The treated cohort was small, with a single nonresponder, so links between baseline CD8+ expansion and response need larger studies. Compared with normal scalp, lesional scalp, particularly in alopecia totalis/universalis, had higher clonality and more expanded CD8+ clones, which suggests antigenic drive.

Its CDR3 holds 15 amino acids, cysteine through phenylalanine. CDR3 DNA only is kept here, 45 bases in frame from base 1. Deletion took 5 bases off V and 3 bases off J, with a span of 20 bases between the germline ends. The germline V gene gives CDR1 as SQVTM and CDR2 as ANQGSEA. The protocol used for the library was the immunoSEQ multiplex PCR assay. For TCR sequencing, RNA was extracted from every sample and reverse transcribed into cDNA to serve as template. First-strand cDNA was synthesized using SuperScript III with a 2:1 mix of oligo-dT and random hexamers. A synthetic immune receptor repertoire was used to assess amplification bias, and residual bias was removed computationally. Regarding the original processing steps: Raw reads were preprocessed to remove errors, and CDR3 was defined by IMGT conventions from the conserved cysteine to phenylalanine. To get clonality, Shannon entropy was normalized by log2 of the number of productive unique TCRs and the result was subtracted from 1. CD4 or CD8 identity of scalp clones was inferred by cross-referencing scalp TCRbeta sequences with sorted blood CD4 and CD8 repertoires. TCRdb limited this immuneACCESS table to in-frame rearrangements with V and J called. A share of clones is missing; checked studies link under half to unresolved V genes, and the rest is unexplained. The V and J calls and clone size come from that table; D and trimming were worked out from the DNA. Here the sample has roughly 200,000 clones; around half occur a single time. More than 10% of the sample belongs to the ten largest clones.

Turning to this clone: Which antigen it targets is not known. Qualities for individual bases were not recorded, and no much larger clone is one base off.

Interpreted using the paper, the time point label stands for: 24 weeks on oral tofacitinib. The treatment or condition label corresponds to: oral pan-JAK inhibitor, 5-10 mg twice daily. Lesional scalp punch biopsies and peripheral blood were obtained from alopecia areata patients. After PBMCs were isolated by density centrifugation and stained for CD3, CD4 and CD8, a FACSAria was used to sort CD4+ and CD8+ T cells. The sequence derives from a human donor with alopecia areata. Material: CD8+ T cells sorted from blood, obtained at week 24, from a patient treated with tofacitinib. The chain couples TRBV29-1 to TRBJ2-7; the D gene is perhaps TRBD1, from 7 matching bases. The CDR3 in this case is CSVSGGGKALYEQYF. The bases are TGCAGCGTTTCTGGAGGGGGCAAGGCTCTCTACGAGCAGTACTTC.